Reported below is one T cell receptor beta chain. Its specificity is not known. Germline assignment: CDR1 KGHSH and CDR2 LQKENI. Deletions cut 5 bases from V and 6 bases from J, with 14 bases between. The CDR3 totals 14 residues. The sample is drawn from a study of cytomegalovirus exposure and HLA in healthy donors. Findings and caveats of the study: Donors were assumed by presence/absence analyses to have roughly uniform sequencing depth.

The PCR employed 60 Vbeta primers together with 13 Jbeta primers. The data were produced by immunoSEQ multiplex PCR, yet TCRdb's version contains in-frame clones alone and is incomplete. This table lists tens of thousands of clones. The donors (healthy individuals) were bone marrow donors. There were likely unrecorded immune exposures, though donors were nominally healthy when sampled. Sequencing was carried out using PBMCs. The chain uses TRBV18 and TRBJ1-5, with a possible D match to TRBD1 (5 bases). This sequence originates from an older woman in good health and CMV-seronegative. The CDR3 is CASSAAMGGQPQHF. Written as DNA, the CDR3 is TGTGCCAGCTCAGCTGCGATGGGGGGTCAGCCCCAGCATTTT.